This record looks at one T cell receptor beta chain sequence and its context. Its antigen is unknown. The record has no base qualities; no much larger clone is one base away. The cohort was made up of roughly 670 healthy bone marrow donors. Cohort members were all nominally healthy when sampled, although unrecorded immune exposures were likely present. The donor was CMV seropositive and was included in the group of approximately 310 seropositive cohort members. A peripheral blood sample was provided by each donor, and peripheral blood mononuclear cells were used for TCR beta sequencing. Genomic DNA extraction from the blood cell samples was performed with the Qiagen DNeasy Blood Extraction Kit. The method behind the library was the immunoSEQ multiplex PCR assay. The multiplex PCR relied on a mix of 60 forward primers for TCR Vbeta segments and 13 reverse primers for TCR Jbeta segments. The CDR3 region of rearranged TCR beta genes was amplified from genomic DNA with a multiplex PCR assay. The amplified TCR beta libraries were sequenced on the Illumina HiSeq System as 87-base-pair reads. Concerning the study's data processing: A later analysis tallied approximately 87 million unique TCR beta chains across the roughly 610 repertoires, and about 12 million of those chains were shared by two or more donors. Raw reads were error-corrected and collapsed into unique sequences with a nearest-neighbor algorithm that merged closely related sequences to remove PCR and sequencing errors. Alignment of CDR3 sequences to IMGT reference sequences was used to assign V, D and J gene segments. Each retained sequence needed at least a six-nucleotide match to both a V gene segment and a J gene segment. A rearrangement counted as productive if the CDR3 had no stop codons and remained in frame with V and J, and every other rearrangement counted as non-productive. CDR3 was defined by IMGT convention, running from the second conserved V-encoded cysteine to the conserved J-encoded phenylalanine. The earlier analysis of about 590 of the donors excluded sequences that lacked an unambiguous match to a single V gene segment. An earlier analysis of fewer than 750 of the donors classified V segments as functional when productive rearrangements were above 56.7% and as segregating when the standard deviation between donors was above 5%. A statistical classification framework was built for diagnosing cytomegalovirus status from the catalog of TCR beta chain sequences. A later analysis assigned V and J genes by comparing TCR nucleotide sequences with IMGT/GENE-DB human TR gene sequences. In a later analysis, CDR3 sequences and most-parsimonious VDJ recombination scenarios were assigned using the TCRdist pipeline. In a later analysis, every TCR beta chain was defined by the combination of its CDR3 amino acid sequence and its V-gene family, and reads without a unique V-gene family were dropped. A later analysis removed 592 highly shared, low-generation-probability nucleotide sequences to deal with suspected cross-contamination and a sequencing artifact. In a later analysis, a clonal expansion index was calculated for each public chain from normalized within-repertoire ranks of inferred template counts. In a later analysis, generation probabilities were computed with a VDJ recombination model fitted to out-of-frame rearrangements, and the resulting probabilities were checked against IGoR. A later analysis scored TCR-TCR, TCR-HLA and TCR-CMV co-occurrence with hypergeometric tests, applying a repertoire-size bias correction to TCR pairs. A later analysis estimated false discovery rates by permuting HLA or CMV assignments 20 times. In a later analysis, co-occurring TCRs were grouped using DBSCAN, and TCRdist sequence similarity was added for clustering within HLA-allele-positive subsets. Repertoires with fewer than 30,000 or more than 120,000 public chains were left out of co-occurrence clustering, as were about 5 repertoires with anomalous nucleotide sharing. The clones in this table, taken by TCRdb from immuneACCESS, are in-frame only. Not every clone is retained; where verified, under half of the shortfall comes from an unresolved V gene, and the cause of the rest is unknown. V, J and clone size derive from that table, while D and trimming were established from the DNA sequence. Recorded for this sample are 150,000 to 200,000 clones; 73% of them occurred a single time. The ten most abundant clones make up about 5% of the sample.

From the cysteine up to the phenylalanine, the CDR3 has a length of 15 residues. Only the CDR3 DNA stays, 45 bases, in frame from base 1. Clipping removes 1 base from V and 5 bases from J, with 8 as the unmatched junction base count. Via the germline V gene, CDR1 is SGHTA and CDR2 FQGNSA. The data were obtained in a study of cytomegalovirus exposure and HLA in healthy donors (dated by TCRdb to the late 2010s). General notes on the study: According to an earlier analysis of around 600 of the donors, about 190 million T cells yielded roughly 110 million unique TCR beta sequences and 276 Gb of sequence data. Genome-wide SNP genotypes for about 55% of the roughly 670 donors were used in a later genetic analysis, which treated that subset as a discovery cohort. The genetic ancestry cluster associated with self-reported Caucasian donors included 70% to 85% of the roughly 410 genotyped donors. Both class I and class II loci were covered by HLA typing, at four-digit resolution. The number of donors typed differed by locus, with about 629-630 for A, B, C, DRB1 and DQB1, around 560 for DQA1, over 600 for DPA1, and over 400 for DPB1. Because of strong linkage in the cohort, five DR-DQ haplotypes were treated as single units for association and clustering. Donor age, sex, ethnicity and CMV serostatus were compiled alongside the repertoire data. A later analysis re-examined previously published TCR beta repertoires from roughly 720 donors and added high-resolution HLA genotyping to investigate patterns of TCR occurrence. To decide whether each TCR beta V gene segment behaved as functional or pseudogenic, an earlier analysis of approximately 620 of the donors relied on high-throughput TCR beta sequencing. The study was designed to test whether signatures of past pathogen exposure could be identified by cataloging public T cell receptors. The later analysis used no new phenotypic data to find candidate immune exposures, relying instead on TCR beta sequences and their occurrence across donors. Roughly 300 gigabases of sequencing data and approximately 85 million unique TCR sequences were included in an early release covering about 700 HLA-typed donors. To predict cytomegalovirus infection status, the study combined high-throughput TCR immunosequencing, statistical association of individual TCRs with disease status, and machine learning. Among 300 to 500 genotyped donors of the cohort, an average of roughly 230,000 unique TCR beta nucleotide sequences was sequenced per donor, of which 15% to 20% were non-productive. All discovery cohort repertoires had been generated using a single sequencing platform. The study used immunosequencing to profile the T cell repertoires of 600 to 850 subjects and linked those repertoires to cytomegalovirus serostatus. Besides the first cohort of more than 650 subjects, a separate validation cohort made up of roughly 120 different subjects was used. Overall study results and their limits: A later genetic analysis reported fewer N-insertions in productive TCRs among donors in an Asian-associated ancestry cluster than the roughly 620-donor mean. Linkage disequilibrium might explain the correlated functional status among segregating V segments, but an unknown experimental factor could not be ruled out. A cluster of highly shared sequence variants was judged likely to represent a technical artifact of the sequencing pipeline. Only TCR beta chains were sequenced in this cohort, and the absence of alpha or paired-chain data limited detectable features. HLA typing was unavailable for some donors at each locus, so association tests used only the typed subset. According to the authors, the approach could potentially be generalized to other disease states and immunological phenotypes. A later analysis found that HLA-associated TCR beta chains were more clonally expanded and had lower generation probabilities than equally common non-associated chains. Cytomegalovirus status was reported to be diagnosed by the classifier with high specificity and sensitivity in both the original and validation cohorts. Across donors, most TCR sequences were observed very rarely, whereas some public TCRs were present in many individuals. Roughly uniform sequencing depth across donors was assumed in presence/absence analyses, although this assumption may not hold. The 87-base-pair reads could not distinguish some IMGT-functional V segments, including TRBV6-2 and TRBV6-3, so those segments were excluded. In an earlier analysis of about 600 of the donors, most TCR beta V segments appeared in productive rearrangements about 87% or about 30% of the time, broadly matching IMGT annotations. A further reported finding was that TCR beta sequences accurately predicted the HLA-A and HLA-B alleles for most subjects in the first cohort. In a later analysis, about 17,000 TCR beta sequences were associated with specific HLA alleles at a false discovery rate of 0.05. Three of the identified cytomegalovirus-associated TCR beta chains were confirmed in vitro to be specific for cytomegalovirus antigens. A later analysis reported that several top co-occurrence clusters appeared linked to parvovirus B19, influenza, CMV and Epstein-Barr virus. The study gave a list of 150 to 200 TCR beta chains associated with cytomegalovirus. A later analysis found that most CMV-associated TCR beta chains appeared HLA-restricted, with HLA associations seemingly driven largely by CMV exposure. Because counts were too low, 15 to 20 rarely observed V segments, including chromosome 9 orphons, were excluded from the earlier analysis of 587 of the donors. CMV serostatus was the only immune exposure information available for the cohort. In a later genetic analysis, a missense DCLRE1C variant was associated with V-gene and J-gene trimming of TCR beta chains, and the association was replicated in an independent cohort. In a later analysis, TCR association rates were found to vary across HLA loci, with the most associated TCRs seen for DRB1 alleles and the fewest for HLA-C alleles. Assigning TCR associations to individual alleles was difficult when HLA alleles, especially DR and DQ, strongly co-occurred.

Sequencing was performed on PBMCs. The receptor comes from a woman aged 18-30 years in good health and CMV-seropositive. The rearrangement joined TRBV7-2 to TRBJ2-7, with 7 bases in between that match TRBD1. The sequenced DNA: TGTGCCAGCAGCTTAGGGGGGACAGAGTCCCACGAGCAGTACTTC. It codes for CASSLGGTESHEQYF.